What follows are 7 T cell receptor beta chains derived from one specimen sequenced in a study of blood T cell repertoires in COVID-19. Assay used: immunoSEQ multiplex PCR; TCRdb lists only in-frame clones, some missing. The table has roughly 240,000 clones, about 83% seen once. The sample was PBMCs or T cells enriched from blood (not recorded which). The receptors were gathered from a woman between 45 and 60 years old who had recovered from COVID-19.

The V call is TRBV11-2, the J call TRBJ2-5, with 10 nucleotides matching TRBD2. The V segment lost 3 bases and the J segment 5 bases; nucleotides outside the gene matches: 9. There are 16 residues in the CDR3. Germline V gene data show CDR1 as SGHAT and CDR2 as FQNNGV. The CDR3 DNA reads TGTGCCAGCAGCTTTGTAAGCGGGGGGGCCGTGGAGACCCAGTACTTC. Its translation is CASSFVSGGAVETQYF. Full variable domain (outside the CDR3, taken from reference TRBV11-2 and TRBJ2-5): EAGVAQSPRYKIIEKRQSVAFWCNPISGHATLYWYQQILGQGPKLLIQFQNNGVVDDSQLPKDRFSAERLKGVDSTLKIQPAKLEDSAVYLCASSFVSGGAVETQYFGPGTRLLVL.

The chain couples TRBV15 to TRBJ1-2, with TRBD1 as a possible D gene (5 bases). The CDR3 covers 15 residues. The germline V gene has CDR1 LNHNV and CDR2 YYDKDF (reference sequence). V was pared by 0 bases and J by 4 bases, with 12 bases between. CDR3 DNA sequence: TGTGCCACCAGCAGAGAAGGGGAACTCGTCTATGGCTACACCTTC. Translated: CATSREGELVYGYTF. The full variable domain, completed using reference TRBV15 and TRBJ1-2, is DAMVIQNPRYQVTQFGKPVTLSCSQTLNHNVMYWYQQKSSQAPKLLFHYYDKDFNNEADTPDNFQSRRPNTSFCFLDIRSPGLGDTAMYLCATSREGELVYGYTFGSGTRLTVV.

This clone was seen a few times. The chain uses TRBV25-1 and TRBJ1-2; D uncertain. Per germline, CDR1 MGHDK and CDR2 SYGVNS. V was clipped by 4 bases and J by 6 bases, with 12 bases between them. This CDR3 is built from 13 residues. Here the CDR3 DNA reads TGTGCCAGCAGTGTGGGCAGGTTGGATGGCTACACCTTC. Translated, it gives CASSVGRLDGYTF.

This clone was observed a few times. This chain joins TRBV5-5 and TRBJ2-7; D unresolved. This CDR3 is built from 14 residues. The V end was cut by 0 bases, the J end by 2 bases, with 9 bases between. The germline CDR1 and CDR2 sequences are SGHKS and YYEKEE (reference sequence). The CDR3 region is CASSLVLKPYEQYF. The CDR3 DNA sequence: TGTGCCAGCAGCTTGGTATTGAAGCCCTACGAGCAGTACTTC.

Only a few counts were recorded for this clone. V is TRBV6-2 or TRBV6-3 and J is TRBJ1-5; TRBD1 matches at 7 bases. With V trimmed by 6 bases and J by 3 bases, 5 bases remained unmatched. Germline lookup yields CDR1 MNHEY and CDR2 SVGEGT. The CDR3 totals 14 residues. DNA for the CDR3: TGTGCCAGCAGCACCGGGACAGCCAATCAGCCCCAGCATTTT. Protein sequence: CASSTGTANQPQHF.

The genes are TRBV9 and TRBJ2-1; D may be TRBD1 (5 bases). The V end was cut by 4 bases, the J end by 5 bases, with 13 bases between. This CDR3 has 14 residues. CDR1 and CDR2 from the germline V gene are SGDLS and YYNGEE. In DNA form, the CDR3 reads TGTGCCAGCAGCCACAGAGCAGGGAACAATGAGCAGTTCTTC. Its protein product is CASSHRAGNNEQFF.

This sequence joins TRBV7-9 and TRBJ2-1; no clear D gene. This CDR3 has 14 amino acids. CDR1 SEHNR and CDR2 FQNEAQ come from the germline V gene (reference sequence). Trimming took off 3 bases at V and 8 bases at J, with 14 bases between the two ends. Here the CDR3 reads CASSLEFSWDEQFF. The CDR3 DNA sequence: TGTGCCAGCAGCTTGGAGTTTAGTTGGGATGAGCAGTTCTTC.